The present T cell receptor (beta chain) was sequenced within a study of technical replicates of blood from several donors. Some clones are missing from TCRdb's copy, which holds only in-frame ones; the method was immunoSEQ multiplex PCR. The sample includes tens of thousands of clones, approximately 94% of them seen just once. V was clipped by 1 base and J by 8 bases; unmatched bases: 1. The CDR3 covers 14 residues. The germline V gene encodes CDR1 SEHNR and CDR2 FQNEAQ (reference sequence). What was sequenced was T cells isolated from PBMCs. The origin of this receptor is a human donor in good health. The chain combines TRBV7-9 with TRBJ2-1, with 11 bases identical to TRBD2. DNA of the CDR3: TGTGCCAGCAGCTTAGTACTAGCGGGAGATGAGCAGTTCTTC. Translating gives CASSLVLAGDEQFF.